The present entry profiles one TCR beta chain with its context. Antigen specificity is unknown. A junction end diverges from the germline sequence, so it may reflect a read error. Germline assignment: CDR1 KGHDR and CDR2 SFDVKD. The CDR3 runs 15 residues. The sample is drawn from a study of persistence of HIV-infected CD4 T cells. The study's findings and limits: Antigen-responding cells were enriched for degenerate expanded CDR3beta sequences.

The libraries were made with immunoSEQ version 4 in survey mode. Assay: immunoSEQ multiplex PCR; the TCRdb copy retains only in-frame clones and omits some. This sample has more than 15,000 clones; 78% occur once, and the top ten carry roughly 7%. Lysates of CMV-infected fibroblasts at 10 ug/mL stimulated these cells. Sorting of responding CD4+ T cells relied on upregulated CD40 ligand together with CD69. Donors were HIV-1-infected adults who began suppressive ART during chronic infection. Stimulated PBMCs had first been depleted of CD8+ T cells. This material consisted of CD4+ T cells sorted from PBMCs after 18-hour stimulation, taken from a patient who received antiretroviral therapy. V is TRBV24-1 and J is TRBJ1-5, with a tentative D call TRBD1 (6 bases). The TCR comes from an adult man with HIV who was CMV-seropositive. The chain's CDR3 is CATSDSRGANRPQHF. CDR3 sequence (DNA): TGTGCCACCAGTGATTCCAGGGGTGCGAATCGGCCCCAGCATTTT.